This T cell receptor (beta chain) appears in the sequencing data of a study of CD8 T cells in Susac syndrome. Findings and limits, study-wide: Across the total CD8+ repertoires, about 17 Susac-specific public clones were found. The CD8+ TEMRA repertoires yielded 5 or 6 such clones.

An input of 0.5 to 1 ug of RNA was subjected to reverse transcription using random hexamers. An immunoSEQ multiplex PCR amplified TCR beta CDR3 over 54 Vbeta and 13 Jbeta. TCRdb re-derived calls from the immunoSEQ multiplex PCR reads in MiXCR, one entry per CDR3 protein. The table has fewer than 85,000 distinct CDR3 sequences, around 93% seen once. About this clonotype itself: What it binds is unknown.

The V gene lost 6 bases and the J gene lost 1 base, with 10 bases spanning the gap. CDR3 length: 14 residues. Germline V CDR1 and CDR2: MDHEN, SYDVKM. The sample taken for sequencing was CD8+ T cells from PBMCs. The sequence derives from a human donor with Susac syndrome. The chain combines TRBV28 with TRBJ2-1; D unclear. The CDR3 DNA follows: TGTGCCAGCAGCATGGTCTTTTCCTACAATGAGCAGTTCTTC. Its protein product is CASSMVFSYNEQFF.